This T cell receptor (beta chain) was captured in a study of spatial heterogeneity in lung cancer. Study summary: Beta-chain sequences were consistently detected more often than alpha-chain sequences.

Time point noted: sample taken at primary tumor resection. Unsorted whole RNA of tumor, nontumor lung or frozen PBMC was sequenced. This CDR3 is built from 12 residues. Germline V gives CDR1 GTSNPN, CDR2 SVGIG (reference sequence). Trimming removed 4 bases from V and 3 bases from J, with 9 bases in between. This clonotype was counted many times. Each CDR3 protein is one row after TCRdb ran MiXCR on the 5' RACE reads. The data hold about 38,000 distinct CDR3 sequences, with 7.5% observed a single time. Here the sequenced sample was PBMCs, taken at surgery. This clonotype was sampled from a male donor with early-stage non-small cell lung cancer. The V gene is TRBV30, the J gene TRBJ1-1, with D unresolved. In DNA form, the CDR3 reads TGTGCCTGGAAACAGCCGTACACTGAAGCTTTCTTT. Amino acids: CAWKQPYTEAFF.